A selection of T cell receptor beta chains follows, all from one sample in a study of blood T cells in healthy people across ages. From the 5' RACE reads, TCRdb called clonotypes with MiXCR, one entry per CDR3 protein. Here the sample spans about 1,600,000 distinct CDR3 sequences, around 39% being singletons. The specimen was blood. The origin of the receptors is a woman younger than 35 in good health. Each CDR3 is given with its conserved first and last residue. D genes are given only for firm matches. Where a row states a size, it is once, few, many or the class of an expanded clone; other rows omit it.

CSASLAAGETQYF	TGCAGTGCTAGCCTAGCGGCTGGGGAGACCCAGTACTTC	TRBD2	TRBJ2-5	TRBV20-1	few
CASSQVKEQFF	TGTGCCAGCAGCCAAGTAAAGGAGCAGTTCTTC	NA	TRBJ2-1	TRBV3-1	NA
CASSYGGVGTDTQYF	TGTGCCAGCAGTTACGGGGGGGTAGGCACAGATACGCAGTATTTT	TRBD2	TRBJ2-3	TRBV6-5	NA
CASSFGQIRVGSEAFF	TGTGCCAGCAGTTTTGGTCAGATAAGGGTCGGCTCTGAAGCTTTCTTT	NA	TRBJ1-1	TRBV28	NA
CSASPGLREAFF	TGCAGTGCTTCCCCGGGGCTTCGTGAAGCTTTCTTT	NA	TRBJ1-1	TRBV20-1	NA
CAISWTSGSTYNEQFF	TGTGCCATCAGCTGGACTAGCGGGAGTACCTACAATGAGCAGTTCTTC	TRBD2	TRBJ2-1	TRBV10-3	many
CASTYTRTSQETKYF	TGTGCCAGCACTTATACCAGGACCTCCCAAGAGACCAAGTACTTC	NA	TRBJ2-7	TRBV28	NA
CASSPAGGVSETQYF	TGCGCCAGCAGCCCTGCGGGGGGGGTTTCGGAGACCCAGTACTTC	TRBD2	TRBJ2-5	TRBV4-1	few
CATSDAELNTDTQYF	TGTGCCACCAGTGATGCTGAGCTAAACACAGATACGCAGTATTTT	NA	TRBJ2-3	TRBV24-1	NA
CSTLQGTYNEQFF	TGCAGCACGCTACAGGGGACCTACAATGAGCAGTTCTTC	TRBD1	TRBJ2-1	TRBV29-1	NA
CATLAIQYEQFF	TGCGCCACCCTAGCGATCCAGTACGAGCAGTTCTTC	NA	TRBJ2-1	TRBV5-1	NA
CASSIDLTGNYEQYF	TGTGCCAGCAGCATTGATCTGACAGGGAACTACGAGCAGTACTTC	TRBD1	TRBJ2-7	TRBV5-6	NA
CAISGGGILYNEQFF	TGTGCCATCAGTGGGGGCGGGATACTCTACAATGAGCAGTTCTTC	NA	TRBJ2-1	TRBV10-3	NA
CSVGGASNQPQHF	TGCAGCGTGGGAGGGGCTAGCAATCAGCCCCAGCATTTT	NA	TRBJ1-5	TRBV29-1	NA
CASSVLREWLTNEQFF	TGTGCCAGCAGTGTCTTGCGGGAGTGGTTGACAAATGAGCAGTTCTTC	TRBD2	TRBJ2-1	TRBV2	NA
CASSLQGTWYQETQYF	TGCGCCAGCAGCTTACAGGGGACTTGGTACCAAGAGACCCAGTACTTC	NA	TRBJ2-5	TRBV5-1	few
CASSQGLVGEQYF	TGTGCCAGCAGCCAGGGACTAGTCGGCGAGCAGTACTTC	TRBD2	TRBJ2-7	TRBV4-1	many
CASGLTSGGRWTQYF	TGTGCCAGCGGTTTAACTAGCGGGGGCCGCTGGACGCAGTATTTT	TRBD2	TRBJ2-3	TRBV6-6	few
CASSLTGGMFTDTQYF	TGTGCCAGCAGTTTAACCGGCGGGATGTTCACAGATACGCAGTATTTT	NA	TRBJ2-3	TRBV12-3/TRBV12-4	NA
CASSRPRGGQETQYF	TGTGCCAGCAGTCGCCCCCGCGGGGGGCAAGAGACCCAGTACTTC	TRBD2	TRBJ2-5	TRBV6-6	NA
CSARLNPDTQYF	TGCAGTGCTAGACTCAATCCAGATACGCAGTATTTT	NA	TRBJ2-3	TRBV20-1	NA
CASSLDQWREAGTDTQYF	TGTGCCAGCAGCTTAGATCAATGGCGGGAGGCGGGCACAGATACGCAGTATTTT	TRBD2	TRBJ2-3	TRBV11-2	few
CASSLWAGELFF	TGTGCCAGCAGTTTATGGGCCGGGGAGCTGTTTTTT	NA	TRBJ2-2	TRBV28	NA
CASSLDPGRGEQFF	TGTGCCAGCAGCTTAGATCCCGGACGAGGTGAGCAGTTCTTC	NA	TRBJ2-1	TRBV11-2	few
CASSYSGLAKPVRSYNEQFF	TGTGCCAGCAGTTATTCGGGACTAGCAAAGCCCGTTAGGTCCTACAATGAGCAGTTCTTC	TRBD2	TRBJ2-1	TRBV28	NA
CASSEQSSATYEQYF	TGTGCCAGCAGTGAACAGTCTAGCGCCACCTACGAGCAGTACTTC	NA	TRBJ2-7	TRBV6-1	NA
CASSLQPSSYNSPLHF	TGTGCCAGCAGCTTACAACCTAGCTCCTATAATTCACCCCTCCACTTT	NA	TRBJ1-6	TRBV7-2	NA
CATSSLTGYGYTF	TGTGCCACCAGCAGCCTTACAGGGTATGGCTACACCTTC	NA	TRBJ1-2	TRBV15	NA
CASSVQAGGPETQYF	TGTGCCAGCAGCGTACAAGCGGGGGGGCCGGAGACCCAGTACTTC	TRBD2	TRBJ2-5	TRBV9	NA
CASSFRQGAQGQPQHF	TGTGCCAGCAGTTTCCGACAGGGGGCGCAAGGACAGCCCCAGCATTTT	TRBD1	TRBJ1-5	TRBV12-3/TRBV12-4	NA
CASSLEQSMNTEAFF	TGCGCCAGCAGCTTGGAACAGTCAATGAACACTGAAGCTTTCTTT	NA	TRBJ1-1	TRBV5-1	few